One sample yielded the 4 T cell receptor beta chains listed below, sequenced in a study of early T cells in non-severe SARS-CoV-2 infection. TCRdb re-called the 5' RACE reads with MiXCR, one entry per CDR3 protein. The sample records some 40,000 distinct CDR3 sequences, around 4.6% being singletons. The source material was whole blood. These receptor sequences come from an adult who was a healthcare worker with PCR-confirmed SARS-CoV-2 infection or an uninfected control (not recorded which).

This clonotype occurred many times. This chain links TRBV29-1 with TRBJ1-1, with D unclear. The CDR3 has 14 amino acids. With 2 bases removed from V and 0 bases from J, the gap between germline ends came to 10 bases. CDR1 is SQVTM, CDR2 ANQGSEA, per germline. The CDR3 nucleotides are TGCAGCGTTGAACGCGGCGGGATGAACACTGAAGCTTTCTTT. This translates into CSVERGGMNTEAFF.

Many counts were recorded for this clonotype. The chain recombines TRBV12-3 or TRBV12-4 with TRBJ1-1; D might be TRBD1 (6 bases). CDR3 size: 12 residues. Trimming removed 8 bases from V and 10 bases from J, with 17 bases in between. In nucleotides, the CDR3 is TGTGCCAGCCACAGGGTCGGGTACTCAGCTTTCTTT. Residues: CASHRVGYSAFF.

This clonotype showed up many times. The chain carries TRBV6-5 and TRBJ2-7, with D tentatively TRBD2 (6 bases). Germline V gives CDR1 MNHEY, CDR2 SVGAGI. The CDR3 extends over 14 amino acids. The V end lost 6 bases, the J end lost 3 bases, and 15 bases lay between the germline ends. CDR3 bases: TGTGCCAGCAGGCGCCGCGGGGCCCTCTACGAGCAGTACTTC. Translating gives CASRRRGALYEQYF.

A few counts support this clonotype. The chain couples TRBV7-8 to TRBJ2-2; D is perhaps TRBD1 (6 bases). The CDR3 length is 14 residues. Trimming stripped 5 bases from V and 4 bases from J, with 11 bases between. Germline CDR1 SGHVS, CDR2 FQNEAQ. The CDR3 DNA reads as TGTGCCAGCAGCCAAGGGGACACCACCGGGGAGCTGTTTTTT. Amino acids: CASSQGDTTGELFF.